The clone carrying this TCR beta chain was seen more than once but under ten times. The approximately 17-34 mg bulk tissue piece was not sorted before simultaneous RNA and DNA extraction. These data belong to a study of tumor-infiltrating lymphocytes in primary liver carcinoma. Study at large: Samples returned roughly 3.5 to 7.5 million productive TCRbeta reads each. Read depth did not differ significantly between tissue types.

The germline V and J ends were trimmed by 7 bases and 0 bases, with 13 bases remaining between them. The CDR3 contains 15 residues. The germline gives CDR1 MDHEN, CDR2 SYDVKM. With approximately 500 ng total RNA as template and a constant-region primer, TCR beta cDNA was made. Library construction for TCR beta comprised three nested multiplex PCR rounds performed with slightly modified ARM-PCR. The two initial PCR rounds, approximately 10 cycles each, used TRBV1-TRBV30 forward and C-beta reverse primers. MiXCR was run by TCRdb on the multiplex PCR reads, yielding one entry per CDR3 protein. The sample carries about 99,000 distinct CDR3 sequences, more than 65% recorded once.

Sequencing used liver tumor tissue from sampling region 5. Subset in this sample: tumor region T5, tumor centre. This clonotype was sampled from a woman in her sixties or seventies with primary liver carcinoma and hepatitis B virus infection. The J gene is TRBJ1-3, the V gene TRBV28, with no clear D. The CDR3 nucleotides read TGTGCCAGCATCCGACACGGGTTCTCTGGAAACACCATATATTTT. Protein: CASIRHGFSGNTIYF.